The rows below give T cell receptor beta chains drawn from one sample of a study of CD8 T cells in ankylosing spondylitis. TCRdb re-called the 5' RACE reads with MiXCR, one entry per CDR3 protein. The sample records 450,000 to 550,000 distinct CDR3 sequences, 5.3% being singletons. Sequencing was done on a sample of blood, either unsorted or a sorted T cell fraction (not recorded which). The source of these receptors is a male donor with ankylosing spondylitis. CDR3s include the opening cysteine and the closing phenylalanine or tryptophan. The D gene is left open where the match is weak. For some rows the clone size is stated as once, few or many, or as a class when expanded; others skip it.

V	size	J	D	CDR3	DNA
TRBV5-6	many	TRBJ2-5	.	CASSWGPGILGETQYF	TGTGCCAGCAGCTGGGGCCCCGGGATCTTAGGAGAGACCCAGTACTTC
TRBV6-5	many	TRBJ1-1	TRBD1	CASSYSNRGRTEAFF	TGTGCCAGCAGTTACTCGAACAGGGGTAGGACTGAAGCTTTCTTT
TRBV5-6	many	TRBJ1-4	.	CASSLARVVGEKLFF	TGTGCCAGCAGCTTGGCCCGGGTCGTCGGTGAAAAACTGTTTTTT
TRBV4-2	many	TRBJ2-5	TRBD1	CASSLRDRGETQYF	TGTGCCAGCAGCCTCCGGGACAGGGGAGAGACCCAGTACTTC
TRBV7-9	many	TRBJ2-7	TRBD2	CASSLVAGPTAQYF	TGTGCCAGCAGCTTAGTAGCGGGACCCACTGCGCAGTACTTC
TRBV6-2/TRBV6-3	many	TRBJ2-1	TRBD1	CASSYSPHQGVIDNEQFF	TGTGCCAGCAGTTACTCCCCTCACCAGGGGGTGATAGACAATGAGCAGTTCTTC
TRBV5-1	few	TRBJ2-3	.	CASSFDSSTDTQYF	TGCGCCAGCAGTTTTGATTCTAGCACAGATACGCAGTATTTT
TRBV12-3/TRBV12-4	many	TRBJ2-1	.	CASHSRLSYNEQFF	TGTGCCAGTCATAGTCGCCTTTCCTACAATGAGCAGTTCTTC
TRBV20-1	few	TRBJ1-4	.	CCAGRLRRLTNEKLFF	TGCTGTGCTGGGAGACTCCGGAGGCTAACTAATGAAAAACTGTTTTTT
TRBV24-1	many	TRBJ1-5	.	CATSDVPGRKSNQPQHF	TGTGCCACCAGTGATGTACCGGGACGGAAAAGCAATCAGCCCCAGCATTTT
TRBV12-3/TRBV12-4	.	TRBJ1-4	TRBD1	CASSTNRGTNEKLFF	TGTGCCAGCAGTACCAACAGGGGGACTAATGAAAAACTGTTTTTT
TRBV12-3/TRBV12-4	many	TRBJ1-2	.	CASNPSGVFGYGYTF	TGTGCCAGCAACCCCTCAGGGGTATTCGGATATGGCTACACCTTC
TRBV4-3	many	TRBJ1-5	.	CASSPLLGSNQPQHF	TGCGCCAGCAGTCCACTCCTTGGTAGCAATCAGCCCCAGCATTTT
TRBV7-2	.	TRBJ2-1	TRBD2	CASSLVGTSGSYNEQFF	TGTGCCAGCAGCTTAGTGGGGACTAGCGGGAGTTACAATGAGCAGTTCTTC
TRBV29-1	many	TRBJ1-4	TRBD1	CSASGTGGLGNEKLFF	TGCAGCGCCTCCGGGACAGGGGGTTTGGGTAATGAAAAACTGTTTTTT
TRBV6-5	many	TRBJ1-5	.	CASGNQPQHF	TGTGCCAGCGGCAATCAGCCCCAGCATTTT
TRBV6-5	many	TRBJ1-2	.	CASSYSGPSNYGYTF	TGTGCCAGCAGTTACTCCGGACCCTCCAACTATGGCTACACCTTC
TRBV11-1	many	TRBJ1-2	.	CASSLDNIARQVPANYGYTF	TGTGCCAGCAGCTTAGACAACATAGCCCGACAGGTTCCAGCTAACTATGGCTACACCTTC
TRBV10-3	many	TRBJ1-5	.	CAINRDLNQPQHF	TGTGCCATCAACCGGGATCTTAATCAGCCCCAGCATTTT
TRBV4-3	many	TRBJ1-2	.	CASSQDTGGSYGYTF	TGCGCCAGCAGCCAAGACACGGGAGGTAGCTATGGCTACACCTTC
TRBV20-1	many	TRBJ1-3	.	CSARGSRRGEDGNTIYF	TGCAGTGCTAGAGGAAGTAGGAGGGGGGAGGATGGAAACACCATATATTTT
TRBV7-7	many	TRBJ2-2	.	CASSPQAGFTGELFF	TGTGCTAGCAGCCCGCAGGCAGGGTTCACCGGGGAGCTGTTTTTT
TRBV20-1	few	TRBJ2-1	TRBD2	CSGLAGGPRSYNEQFF	TGCAGTGGACTAGCGGGTGGCCCCCGGTCCTACAATGAGCAGTTCTTC